The clone carrying this T cell receptor (beta chain) was counted at least ten times. Its specificity is unknown. The source of the sample is a study of glioma-infiltrating T cells. Study-level background: Samples included WHO grade II oligodendrogliomas or astrocytomas and initial-diagnosis grade IV glioblastomas.

Germline CDR1 and CDR2: SEHNR and FQNEAQ (reference sequence). Trimming took off 3 bases at V and 0 bases at J, with 5 bases between the two ends. This CDR3 contains 13 residues. The iRepertoire nested amplicon-rescue multiplex PCR amplified TCR alpha and beta CDR3s from RNA. TCRdb analysed the multiplex PCR reads with MiXCR anew, one entry per CDR3 protein. The table shows about 400,000 distinct CDR3 sequences, with 35% to 45% occurring only once. Findings of the study overall: Very few CDR3 sequences were shared between tissue and blood. Patients with low tissue-blood divergence carried a signature set of shared blood CDR3 motifs. Above-expected tissue-blood divergence occurred in all gliomas, most in low-grade ones.

This receptor was taken from a human donor with low-grade glioma or glioblastoma, undergoing nonglioma brain surgery, or in good health (not recorded which). This chain connects TRBV7-9 to TRBJ1-1; D is uncertain. Input material: glioma tissue, nonneoplastic brain tissue, or PBMCs (not recorded which). The CDR3 DNA reads TGTGCCAGCAGCTTGCAGATGAACACTGAAGCTTTCTTT. It yields the protein CASSLQMNTEAFF.